This T cell receptor (beta chain) was sequenced in a study of blood T cell repertoires in COVID-19. Study details: Samples of COVID-19 (acute and convalescent) were obtained from the United States, Italy and Spain. Sources were T cells, B-cell-depleted T cells, or PBMCs; the material itself was cDNA or gDNA.

Sequencing was performed with immunoSEQ multiplex PCR; in TCRdb, only in-frame clones are kept and a portion is missing. Here the sample spans 130,000 to 150,000 clones, roughly 86% being singletons. Concerning this clone: Additional DNA sequences in this sample encode the identical CDR3.

The germline CDR1 and CDR2 sequences are SNHLY and FYNNEI. The CDR3 covers 15 residues. The V segment lost 5 bases and the J segment 0 bases; nucleotides outside the gene matches: 4. This clonotype was obtained from a human donor in a cohort sampled during active COVID-19. V and J are TRBV2 and TRBJ2-1; 7 nucleotides align to TRBD1. The sample comprised peripheral blood. CDR3 protein: CASSLDRSSYNEQFF. In nucleotides, the CDR3 is TGTGCCAGCAGTCTGGACAGGAGCTCCTACAATGAGCAGTTCTTC.